The present entry profiles one TCR beta chain with its context. Regarding time point: pre-sensitization, week 0. Treatment given: therapeutic diphenylcyclopropenone sensitization with weekly scalp DPC. TCRdb fed the RACE reads into MiXCR, producing one record per CDR3 protein. This sample carries 95,000 to 150,000 distinct CDR3 sequences, approximately 15% of them seen once, and the ten largest clones take about 3%. The data stem from a study of human T cells and chemical hapten exposure. The CDR3 runs to 16 residues. V gave up 7 bases and J gave up 4 bases; unmatched junction bases: 11. The sequenced sample was whole blood, obtained in connection with sensitization to the hapten diphenylcyclopropenone (DPC). The rearrangement uses TRBV12-3 or TRBV12-4 and TRBJ2-3, with TRBD2 matching over 10 bases. The clonotype was recovered from a woman aged 18-29 years with alopecia areata. Some clones in this sample may be carry-over from other donors' samples. The CDR3 DNA is TGTGCCAGCACCAAGCGAGCGGGGGGGCCGGCAGATACGCAGTATTTT. Protein: CASTKRAGGPADTQYF.